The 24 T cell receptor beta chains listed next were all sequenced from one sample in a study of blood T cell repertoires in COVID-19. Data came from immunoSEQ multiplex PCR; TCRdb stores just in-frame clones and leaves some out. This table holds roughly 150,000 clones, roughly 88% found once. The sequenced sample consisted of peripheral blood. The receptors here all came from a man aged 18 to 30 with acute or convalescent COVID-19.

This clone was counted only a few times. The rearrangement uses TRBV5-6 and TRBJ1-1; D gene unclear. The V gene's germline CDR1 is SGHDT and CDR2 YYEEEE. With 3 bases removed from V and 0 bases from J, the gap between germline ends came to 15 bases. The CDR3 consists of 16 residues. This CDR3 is CASSSPGGTLNTEAFF. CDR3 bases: TGTGCCAGCAGCTCTCCCGGAGGAACCCTGAACACTGAAGCTTTCTTT.

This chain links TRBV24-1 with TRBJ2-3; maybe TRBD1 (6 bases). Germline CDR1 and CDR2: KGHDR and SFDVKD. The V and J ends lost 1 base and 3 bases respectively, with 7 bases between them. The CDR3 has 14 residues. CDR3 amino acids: CATSDFRGTDTQYF. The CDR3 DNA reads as TGTGCCACCAGTGATTTTAGGGGGACAGATACGCAGTATTTT.

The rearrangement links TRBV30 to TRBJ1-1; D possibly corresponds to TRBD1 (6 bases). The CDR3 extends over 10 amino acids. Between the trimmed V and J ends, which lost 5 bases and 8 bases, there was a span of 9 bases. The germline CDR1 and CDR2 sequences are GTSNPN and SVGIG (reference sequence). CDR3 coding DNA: TGTGCCTGGGGTCAGGGGGAAGCTTTCTTT. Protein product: CAWGQGEAFF.

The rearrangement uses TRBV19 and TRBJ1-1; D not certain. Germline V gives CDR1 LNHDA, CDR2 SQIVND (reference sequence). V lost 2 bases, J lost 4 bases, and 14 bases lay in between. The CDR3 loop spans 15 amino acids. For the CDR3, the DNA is TGTGCCAGTAGTATAATAGATCGAGATTTCACTGAAGCTTTCTTT. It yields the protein CASSIIDRDFTEAFF.

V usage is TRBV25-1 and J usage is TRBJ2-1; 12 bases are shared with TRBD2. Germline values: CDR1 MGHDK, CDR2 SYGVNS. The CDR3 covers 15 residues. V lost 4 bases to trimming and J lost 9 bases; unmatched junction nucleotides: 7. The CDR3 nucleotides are TGTGCCAGCAGTGGTTCTAGCGGGAGGGTTAGTGAGCAGTTCTTC. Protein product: CASSGSSGRVSEQFF.

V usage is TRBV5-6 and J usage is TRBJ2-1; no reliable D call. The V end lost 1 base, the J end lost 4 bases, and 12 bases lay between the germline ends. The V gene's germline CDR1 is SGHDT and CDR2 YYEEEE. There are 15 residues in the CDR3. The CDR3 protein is CASSLLSGDYNEQFF. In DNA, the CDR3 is TGTGCCAGCAGCTTGCTGTCAGGCGATTACAATGAGCAGTTCTTC.

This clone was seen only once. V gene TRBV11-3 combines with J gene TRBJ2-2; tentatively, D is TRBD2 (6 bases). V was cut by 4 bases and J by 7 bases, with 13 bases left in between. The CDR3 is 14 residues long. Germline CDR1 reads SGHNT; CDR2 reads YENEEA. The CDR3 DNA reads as TGTGCCAGCAGCTCCCAATTGGGGGGCGGGGAGCTGTTTTTT. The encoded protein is CASSSQLGGGELFF. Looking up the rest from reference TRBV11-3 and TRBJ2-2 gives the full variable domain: EAGVVQSPRYKIIEKKQPVAFWCNPISGHNTLYWYLQNLGQGPELLIRYENEEAVDDSQLPKDRFSAERLKGVDSTLKIQPAELGDSAVYLCASSSQLGGGELFFGEGSRLTVL.

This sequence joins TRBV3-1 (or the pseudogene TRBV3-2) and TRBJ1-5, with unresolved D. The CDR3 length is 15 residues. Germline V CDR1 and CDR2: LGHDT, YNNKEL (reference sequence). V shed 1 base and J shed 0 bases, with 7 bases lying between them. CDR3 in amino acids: CASSQGGDSNQPQHF. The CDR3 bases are TGTGCCAGCAGCCAAGGTGGAGATAGCAATCAGCCCCAGCATTTT.

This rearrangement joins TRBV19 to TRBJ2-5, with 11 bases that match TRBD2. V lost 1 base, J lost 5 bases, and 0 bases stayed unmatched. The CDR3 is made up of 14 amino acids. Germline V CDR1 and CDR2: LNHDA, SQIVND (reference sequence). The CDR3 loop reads CASSIASGGETQYF. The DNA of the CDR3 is TGTGCCAGTAGTATAGCTAGCGGGGGGGAGACCCAGTACTTC.

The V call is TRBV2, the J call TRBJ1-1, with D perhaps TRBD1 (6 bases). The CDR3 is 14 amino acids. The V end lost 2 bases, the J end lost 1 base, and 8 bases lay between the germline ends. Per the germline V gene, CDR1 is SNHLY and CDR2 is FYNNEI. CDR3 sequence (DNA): TGTGCCAGCAGTGAATACAGGGAGAACACTGAAGCTTTCTTT. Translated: CASSEYRENTEAFF. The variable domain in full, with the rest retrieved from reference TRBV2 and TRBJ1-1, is EPEVTQTPSHQVTQMGQEVILRCVPISNHLYFYWYRQILGQKVEFLVSFYNNEISEKSEIFDDQFSVERPDGSNFTLKIRSTKLEDSAMYFCASSEYRENTEAFFGQGTRLTVV.

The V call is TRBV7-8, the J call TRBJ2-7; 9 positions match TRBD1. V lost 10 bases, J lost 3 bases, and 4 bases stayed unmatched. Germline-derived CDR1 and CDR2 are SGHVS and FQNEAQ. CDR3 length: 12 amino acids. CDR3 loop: CATRQGGYEQYF. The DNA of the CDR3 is TGTGCCACAAGACAGGGGGGCTACGAGCAGTACTTC.

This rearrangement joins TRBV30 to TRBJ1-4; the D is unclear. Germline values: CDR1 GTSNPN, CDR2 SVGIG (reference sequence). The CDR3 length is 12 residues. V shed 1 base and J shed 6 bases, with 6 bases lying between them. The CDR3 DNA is TGTGCCTGGAGTGCTCGGGATGAAAAACTGTTTTTT. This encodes CAWSARDEKLFF.

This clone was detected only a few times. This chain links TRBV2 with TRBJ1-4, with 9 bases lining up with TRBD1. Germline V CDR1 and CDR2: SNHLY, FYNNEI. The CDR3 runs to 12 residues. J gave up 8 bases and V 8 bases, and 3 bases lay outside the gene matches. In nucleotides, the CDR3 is TGTGCCAGCCGGGACAGGGAGGAAAAACTGTTTTTT. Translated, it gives CASRDREEKLFF.

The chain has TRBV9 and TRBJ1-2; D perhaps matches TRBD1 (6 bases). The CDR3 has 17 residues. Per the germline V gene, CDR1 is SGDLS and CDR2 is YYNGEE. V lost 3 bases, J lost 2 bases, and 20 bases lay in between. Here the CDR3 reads CASSEPGQSHGNYGYTF. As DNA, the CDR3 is TGTGCCAGCAGCGAGCCCGGACAGAGCCACGGAAACTATGGCTACACCTTC.

DNA of the CDR3: TGTGCCTGGAGAGGGACAATGAGCACAGATACGCAGTATTTT. It encodes CAWRGTMSTDTQYF. The chain carries TRBV30 and TRBJ2-3; the D gene is possibly TRBD1 (6 bases). The CDR3 runs 14 residues. V was clipped by 3 bases and J by 0 bases, with 10 bases between them. The germline V gene encodes CDR1 GTSNPN and CDR2 SVGIG (reference sequence).

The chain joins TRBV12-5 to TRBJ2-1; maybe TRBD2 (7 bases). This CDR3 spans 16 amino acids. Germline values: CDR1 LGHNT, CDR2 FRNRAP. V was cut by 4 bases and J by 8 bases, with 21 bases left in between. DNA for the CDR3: TGTGCTAGTGGTTCAGGTGTAGGGAGGGGGACGGATGAGCAGTTCTTC. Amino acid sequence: CASGSGVGRGTDEQFF.

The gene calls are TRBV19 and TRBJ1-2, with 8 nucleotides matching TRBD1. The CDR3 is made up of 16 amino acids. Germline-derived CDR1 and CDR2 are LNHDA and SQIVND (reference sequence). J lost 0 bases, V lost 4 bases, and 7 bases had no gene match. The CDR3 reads CASSNVGQGTNYGYTF. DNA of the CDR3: TGTGCCAGTAGTAACGTAGGACAGGGAACTAACTATGGCTACACCTTC.

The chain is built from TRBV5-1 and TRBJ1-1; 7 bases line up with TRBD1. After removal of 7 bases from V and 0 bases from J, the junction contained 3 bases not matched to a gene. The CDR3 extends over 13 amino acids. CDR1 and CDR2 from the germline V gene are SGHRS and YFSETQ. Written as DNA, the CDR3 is TGCGCCAGCGGACAGGACCTGAACACTGAAGCTTTCTTT. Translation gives CASGQDLNTEAFF.

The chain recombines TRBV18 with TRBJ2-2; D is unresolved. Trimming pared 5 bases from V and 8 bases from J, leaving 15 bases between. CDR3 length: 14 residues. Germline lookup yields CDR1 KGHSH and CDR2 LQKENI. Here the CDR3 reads CASSSGSSSGELFF. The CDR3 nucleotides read TGTGCCAGCTCATCTGGTAGTAGCTCGGGGGAGCTGTTTTTT.

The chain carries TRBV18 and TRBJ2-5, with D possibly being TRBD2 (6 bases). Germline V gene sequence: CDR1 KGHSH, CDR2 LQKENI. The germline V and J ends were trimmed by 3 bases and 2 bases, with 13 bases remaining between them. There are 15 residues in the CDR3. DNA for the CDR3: TGTGCCAGCTCACCTAGGGCTAGCGAGCAAGAGACCCAGTACTTC. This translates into CASSPRASEQETQYF.

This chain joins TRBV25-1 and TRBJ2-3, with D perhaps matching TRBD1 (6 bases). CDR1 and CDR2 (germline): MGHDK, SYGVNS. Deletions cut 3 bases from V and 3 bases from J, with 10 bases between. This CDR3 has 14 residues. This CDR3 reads CASSDDRRTDTQYF. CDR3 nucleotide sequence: TGTGCCAGCAGTGACGACAGGCGGACAGATACGCAGTATTTT.

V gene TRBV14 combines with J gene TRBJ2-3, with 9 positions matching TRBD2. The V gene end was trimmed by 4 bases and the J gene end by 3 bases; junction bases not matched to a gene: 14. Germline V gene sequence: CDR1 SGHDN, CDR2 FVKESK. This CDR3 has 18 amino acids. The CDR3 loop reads CASSPHSGLAGVTDTQYF. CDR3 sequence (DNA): TGTGCCAGCAGCCCCCATAGCGGATTAGCGGGGGTAACAGATACGCAGTATTTT.

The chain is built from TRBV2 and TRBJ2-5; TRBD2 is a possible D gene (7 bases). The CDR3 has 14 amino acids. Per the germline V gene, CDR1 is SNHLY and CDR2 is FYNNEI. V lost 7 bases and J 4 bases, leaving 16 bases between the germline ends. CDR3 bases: TGTGCCAGCAACTGGGGGGGGCAGGTAGAGACCCAGTACTTC. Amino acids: CASNWGGQVETQYF.

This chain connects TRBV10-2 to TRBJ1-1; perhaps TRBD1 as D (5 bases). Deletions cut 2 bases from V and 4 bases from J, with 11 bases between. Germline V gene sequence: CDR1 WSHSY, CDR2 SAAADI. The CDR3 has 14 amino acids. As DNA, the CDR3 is TGCGCCAGCAGTGAGGCAGGAGGGACCACTGAAGCTTTCTTT. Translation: CASSEAGGTTEAFF.